The 4 T cell receptor beta chains given below trace back to one sample, sequenced in a study of T cell responses to AZD1222 COVID-19 vaccine. The method was immunoSEQ multiplex PCR; TCRdb's version includes in-frame clones alone and lacks a portion of them. The repertoire holds hundreds of thousands of clones, 85% to 95% seen once, with 1% in the top ten. The sequencing here drew on peripheral blood, taken on day 0 of MenACWY control vaccination. The source is an adult in good health.

The chain is built from TRBV5-1 and TRBJ1-2, with D hard to call. In germline, CDR1 is SGHRS, CDR2 YFSETQ. CDR3 length: 14 amino acids. V lost 0 bases to trimming and J lost 0 bases, with 6 bases between them. The DNA for the CDR3 is TGCGCCAGCAGCTTGGAGGTGGCTAACTATGGCTACACCTTC. As protein: CASSLEVANYGYTF.

In its sample, this clone was seen once. The chain is built from TRBV4-3 and TRBJ1-2; tentative D call: TRBD1 (5 bases). Trimming took 1 base from V and 2 from J, leaving 11 bases between them. Per the germline V gene, CDR1 is LGHNA and CDR2 is YSLEER. The CDR3 is 15 amino acids. CDR3 nucleotides: TGCGCCAGCAGCCAAGCGGCGGGGGGAAACTATGGCTACACCTTC. This encodes CASSQAAGGNYGYTF.

This clone was seen a single time. This chain connects TRBV11-2 to TRBJ2-7, with 11 bases lining up with TRBD2. This CDR3 region has 17 residues. Germline trimming cut 4 bases from V and 1 base from J; bases unmatched to any gene: 9. Germline V CDR1 and CDR2: SGHAT, FQNNGV. In nucleotides, the CDR3 is TGTGCCAGCAGCTCAGATGCCGGGACTAGCGGATCCTACGAGCAGTACTTC. Translating it yields CASSSDAGTSGSYEQYF.

The chain has TRBV6-5 and TRBJ2-1; D possibly corresponds to TRBD2 (6 bases). CDR1 is MNHEY, CDR2 SVGAGI, per germline. The ends were cut back, 7 bases at V and 13 bases at J, with 17 bases in the middle. CDR3 length: 12 amino acids. In DNA, the CDR3 is TGTGCCAGCAAGGACTACCGTCTCAGCCAGTTCTTC. It codes for CASKDYRLSQFF.